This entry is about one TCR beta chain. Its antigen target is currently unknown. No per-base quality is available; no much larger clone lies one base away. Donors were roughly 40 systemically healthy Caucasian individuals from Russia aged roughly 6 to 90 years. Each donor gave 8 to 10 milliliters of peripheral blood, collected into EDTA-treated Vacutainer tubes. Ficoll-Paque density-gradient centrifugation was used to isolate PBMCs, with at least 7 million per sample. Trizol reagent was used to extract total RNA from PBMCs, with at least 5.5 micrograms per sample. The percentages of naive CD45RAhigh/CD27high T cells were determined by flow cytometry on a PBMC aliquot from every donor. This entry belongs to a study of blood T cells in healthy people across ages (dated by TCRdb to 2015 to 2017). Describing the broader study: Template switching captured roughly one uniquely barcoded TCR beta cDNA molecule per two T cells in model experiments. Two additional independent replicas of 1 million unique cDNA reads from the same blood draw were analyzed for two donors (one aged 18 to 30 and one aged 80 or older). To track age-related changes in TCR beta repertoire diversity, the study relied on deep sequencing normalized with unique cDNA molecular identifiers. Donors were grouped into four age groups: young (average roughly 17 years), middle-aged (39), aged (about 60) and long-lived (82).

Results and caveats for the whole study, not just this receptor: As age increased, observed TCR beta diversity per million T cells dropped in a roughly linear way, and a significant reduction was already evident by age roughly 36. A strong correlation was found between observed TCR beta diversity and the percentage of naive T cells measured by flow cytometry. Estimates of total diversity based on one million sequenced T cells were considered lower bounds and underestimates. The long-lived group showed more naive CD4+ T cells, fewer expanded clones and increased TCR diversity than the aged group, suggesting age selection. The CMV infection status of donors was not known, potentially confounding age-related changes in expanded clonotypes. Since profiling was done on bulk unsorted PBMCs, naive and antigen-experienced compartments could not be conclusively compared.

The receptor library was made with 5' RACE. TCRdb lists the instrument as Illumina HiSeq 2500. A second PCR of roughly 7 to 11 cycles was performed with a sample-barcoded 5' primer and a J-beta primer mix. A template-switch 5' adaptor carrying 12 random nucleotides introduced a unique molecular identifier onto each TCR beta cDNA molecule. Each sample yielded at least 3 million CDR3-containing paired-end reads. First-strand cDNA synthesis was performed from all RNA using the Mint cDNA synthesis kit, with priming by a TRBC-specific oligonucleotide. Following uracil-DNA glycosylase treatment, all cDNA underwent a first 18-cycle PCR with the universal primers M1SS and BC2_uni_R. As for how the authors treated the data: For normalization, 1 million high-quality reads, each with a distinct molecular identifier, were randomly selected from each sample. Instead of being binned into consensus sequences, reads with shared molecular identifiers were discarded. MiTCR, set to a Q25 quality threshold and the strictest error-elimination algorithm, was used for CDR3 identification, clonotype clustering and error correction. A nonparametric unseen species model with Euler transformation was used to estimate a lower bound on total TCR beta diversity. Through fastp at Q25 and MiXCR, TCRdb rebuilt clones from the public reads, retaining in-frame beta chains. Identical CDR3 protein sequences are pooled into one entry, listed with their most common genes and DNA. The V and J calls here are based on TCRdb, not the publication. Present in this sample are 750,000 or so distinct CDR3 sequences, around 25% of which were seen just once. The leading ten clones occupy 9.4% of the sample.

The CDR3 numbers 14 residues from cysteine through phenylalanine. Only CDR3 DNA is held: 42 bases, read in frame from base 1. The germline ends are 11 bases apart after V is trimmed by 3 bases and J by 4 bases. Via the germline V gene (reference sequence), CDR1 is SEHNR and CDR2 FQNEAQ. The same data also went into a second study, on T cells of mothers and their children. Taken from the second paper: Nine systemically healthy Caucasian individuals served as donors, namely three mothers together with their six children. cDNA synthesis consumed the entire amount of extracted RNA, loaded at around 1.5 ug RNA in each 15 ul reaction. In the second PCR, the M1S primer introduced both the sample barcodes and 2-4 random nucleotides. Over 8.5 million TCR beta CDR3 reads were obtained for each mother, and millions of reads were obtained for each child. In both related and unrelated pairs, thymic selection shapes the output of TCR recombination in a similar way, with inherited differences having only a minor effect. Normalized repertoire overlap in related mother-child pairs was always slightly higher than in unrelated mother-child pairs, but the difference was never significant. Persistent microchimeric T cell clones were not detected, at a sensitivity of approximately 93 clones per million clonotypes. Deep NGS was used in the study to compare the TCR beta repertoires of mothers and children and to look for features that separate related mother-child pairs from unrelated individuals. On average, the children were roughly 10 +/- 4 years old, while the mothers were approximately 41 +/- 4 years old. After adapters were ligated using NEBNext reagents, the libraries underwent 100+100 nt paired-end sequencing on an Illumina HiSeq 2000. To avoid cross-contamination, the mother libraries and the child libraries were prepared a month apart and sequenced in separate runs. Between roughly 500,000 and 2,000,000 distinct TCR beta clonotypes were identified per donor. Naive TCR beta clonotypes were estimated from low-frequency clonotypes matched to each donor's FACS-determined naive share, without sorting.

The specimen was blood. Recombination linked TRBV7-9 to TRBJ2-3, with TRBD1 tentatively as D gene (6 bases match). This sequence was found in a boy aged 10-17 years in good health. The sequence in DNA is TGTGCCAGCAGCTTCCGACAGGAGCCAGATACGCAGTATTTT. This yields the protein CASSFRQEPDTQYF.